This record looks at one T cell receptor beta chain sequence and its context. Its antigen remains unidentified. The source of the sample is a study of cytomegalovirus exposure and HLA in healthy donors. Whole-study results and caveats: In an earlier analysis, most TCR beta V segments were productive about 87% or about 30% of the time. According to a later analysis, most TCR beta chains associated with CMV appeared HLA-restricted.

It was with 60 Vbeta and 13 Jbeta primers that the PCR ran. TCRdb's copy holds only in-frame clones and misses some; the assay was immunoSEQ multiplex PCR. The data show under 150,000 clones, approximately 71% seen once. Unmatched junction bases numbered 3, after V lost 0 bases and J lost 5 bases. This CDR3 is built from 15 residues. From germline, CDR1 is SGDLS and CDR2 YYNGEE. Nominal health characterized the donors when sampled, though unrecorded immune exposures were likely. The clonotype comes from a woman in her forties or fifties in good health and CMV-seronegative. Sequenced material: PBMCs. The chain joins TRBV9 to TRBJ2-1; TRBD1 agrees at 9 bases. The CDR3 protein is CASSVVGQGNNEQFF. The CDR3 nucleotides read TGTGCCAGCAGCGTAGTTGGACAGGGGAACAATGAGCAGTTCTTC. The whole variable domain, remainder taken from reference TRBV9 and TRBJ2-1, is DSGVTQTPKHLITATGQRVTLRCSPRSGDLSVYWYQQSLDQGLQFLIQYYNGEERAKGNILERFSAQQFPDLHSELNLSSLELGDSALYFCASSVVGQGNNEQFFGPGTRLTVL.